The rows below give T cell receptor beta chains drawn from one sample of a study of blood T cells in healthy people across ages. TCRdb used MiXCR to reprocess the 5' RACE reads, holding one entry per CDR3 protein. The table lists roughly 550,000 distinct CDR3 sequences, around 24% of them singletons. These data were also filed under a second study, of T cells of mothers and their children.

What was sequenced was blood. The receptors originated from a boy aged 10-17 years in good health. Each CDR3 is given with its conserved first and last residue. A D gene is named only where the DNA matches it firmly. Size is omitted from some rows. Given values are once, few, many or a class for expanded clones.

>TRBV6-2/TRBV6-3|NA|16|TRBD2|TRBJ2-1
TGTGCCAGCAGTCGTCCGATGACTAGCGGGAACAATGAGCAGTTCTTC
CASSRPMTSGNNEQFF
>TRBV14|few|18|TRBD1|TRBJ1-4
TGTGCCAGCAGCCACACAGGGGGCCTAAATCCAACTAATGAAAAACTGTTTTTT
CASSHTGGLNPTNEKLFF
>TRBV7-9|few|14|NA|TRBJ2-1
TGTGCCAGCAGCTTAGTTCAGACAGACAATGAGCAGTTCTTC
CASSLVQTDNEQFF
>TRBV27|few|15|TRBD2|TRBJ2-7
TGTGCCAGCAGGTCGGGACTAGCGGGTTTATACGAGCAGTACTTC
CASRSGLAGLYEQYF
>TRBV7-2|NA|15|TRBD1|TRBJ2-1
TGTGCCAGCAGCCAGGACAGGGGGACGTACAATGAGCAGTTCTTC
CASSQDRGTYNEQFF
>TRBV7-3|few|17|TRBD2|TRBJ2-5
TGTGCCAGCAGTAAGAATCGGGTTAGCGGGGGTCAAGAGACCCAGTACTTC
CASSKNRVSGGQETQYF
>TRBV7-2|few|18|NA|TRBJ2-7
TGTGCCAGCAGCTTAAGGGCTGGAGCAGGGAGTAAGGCCTACGAGCAGTACTTC
CASSLRAGAGSKAYEQYF
>TRBV7-2|few|16|TRBD2|TRBJ2-3
TGTGCCAGCAGCACGACTAGCGGGTGGCGCACAGATACGCAGTATTTT
CASSTTSGWRTDTQYF
>TRBV4-3|few|15|NA|TRBJ2-4
TGCGCCAGCAGCCAAGGACTGATTGCCAAAAACATTCAGTACTTC
CASSQGLIAKNIQYF
>TRBV10-3|few|13|NA|TRBJ2-7
TGTGCCATCAGTGAAACACCGTCCTACGAGCAGTACTTC
CAISETPSYEQYF
>TRBV7-2|few|14|NA|TRBJ2-1
TGTGCCAGCAGCCGCGGGACACCACCCGATGAGCAGTTCTTC
CASSRGTPPDEQFF
>TRBV6-5|NA|14|TRBD1|TRBJ1-2
TGTGCCAGCAGCCCAAATTACAGGGGAGATGGCTACACCTTC
CASSPNYRGDGYTF
>TRBV6-2/TRBV6-3|NA|16|TRBD1|TRBJ2-4
TGTGCCAGCAATTCCGTGGACAGGGAATTGAGAAACATTCAGTACTTC
CASNSVDRELRNIQYF
>TRBV20-1|few|11|NA|TRBJ1-1
TGCAGTGCCGAAAGGGGGGTTGACGCTTTCTTT
CSAERGVDAFF